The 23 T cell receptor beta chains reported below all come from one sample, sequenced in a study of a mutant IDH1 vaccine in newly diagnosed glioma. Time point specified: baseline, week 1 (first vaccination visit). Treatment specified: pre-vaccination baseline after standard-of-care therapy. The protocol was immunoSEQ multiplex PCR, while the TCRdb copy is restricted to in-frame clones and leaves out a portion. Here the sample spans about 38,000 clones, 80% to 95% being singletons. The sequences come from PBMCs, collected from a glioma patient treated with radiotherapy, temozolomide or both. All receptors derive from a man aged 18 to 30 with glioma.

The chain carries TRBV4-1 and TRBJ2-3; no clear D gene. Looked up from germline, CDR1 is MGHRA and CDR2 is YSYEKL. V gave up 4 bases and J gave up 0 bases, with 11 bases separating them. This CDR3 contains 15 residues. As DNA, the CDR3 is TGCGCCAGCAGCCTCTCGGGCAGCAGCACAGATACGCAGTATTTT. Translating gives CASSLSGSSTDTQYF.

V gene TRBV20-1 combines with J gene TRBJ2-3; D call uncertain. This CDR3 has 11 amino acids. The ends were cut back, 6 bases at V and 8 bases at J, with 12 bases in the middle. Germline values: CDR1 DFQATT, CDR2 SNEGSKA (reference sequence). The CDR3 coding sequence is TGCAGTGCCATCCCTGTATCTACGCAGTATTTT. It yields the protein CSAIPVSTQYF.

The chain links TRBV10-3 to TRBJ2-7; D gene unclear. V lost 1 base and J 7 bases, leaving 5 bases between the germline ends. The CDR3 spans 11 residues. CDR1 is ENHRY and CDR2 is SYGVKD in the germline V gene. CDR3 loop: CAISEYWEQYF. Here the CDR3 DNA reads TGTGCCATCAGTGAGTACTGGGAGCAGTACTTC.

CDR3 amino acids: CASSLVSATGNEQYF. The CDR3, as DNA: TGCGCCAGCAGCTTGGTTAGCGCTACGGGGAACGAGCAGTACTTC. The V call is TRBV5-1, the J call TRBJ2-7, with D possibly matching TRBD2 (5 bases). Looked up from germline, CDR1 is SGHRS and CDR2 is YFSETQ. V shed 0 bases and J shed 5 bases, with 15 bases lying between them. This CDR3 comprises 15 residues. The whole variable domain, remainder taken from reference TRBV5-1 and TRBJ2-7, is KAGVTQTPRYLIKTRGQQVTLSCSPISGHRSVSWYQQTPGQGLQFLFEYFSETQRNKGNFPGRFSGRQFSNSRSEMNVSTLELGDSALYLCASSLVSATGNEQYFGPGTRLTVT.

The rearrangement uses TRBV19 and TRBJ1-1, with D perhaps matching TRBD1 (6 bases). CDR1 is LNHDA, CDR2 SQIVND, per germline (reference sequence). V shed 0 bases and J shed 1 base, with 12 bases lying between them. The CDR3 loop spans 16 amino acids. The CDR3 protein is CASSIDWTGANTEAFF. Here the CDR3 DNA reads TGTGCCAGTAGTATAGATTGGACGGGGGCGAACACTGAAGCTTTCTTT.

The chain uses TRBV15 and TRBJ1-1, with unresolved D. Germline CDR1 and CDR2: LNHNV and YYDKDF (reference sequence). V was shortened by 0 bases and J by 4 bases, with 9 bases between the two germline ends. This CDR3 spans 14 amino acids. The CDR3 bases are TGTGCCACCAGCAGAGATCTCGATAGCACTGAAGCTTTCTTT. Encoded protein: CATSRDLDSTEAFF.

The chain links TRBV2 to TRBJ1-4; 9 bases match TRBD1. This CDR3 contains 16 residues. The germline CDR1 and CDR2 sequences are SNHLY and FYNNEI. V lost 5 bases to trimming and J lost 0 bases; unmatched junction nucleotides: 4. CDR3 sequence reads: CASSLQGATTNEKLFF. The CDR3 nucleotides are TGTGCCAGCAGTCTACAGGGGGCAACAACTAATGAAAAACTGTTTTTT. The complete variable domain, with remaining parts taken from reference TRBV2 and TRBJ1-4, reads EPEVTQTPSHQVTQMGQEVILRCVPISNHLYFYWYRQILGQKVEFLVSFYNNEISEKSEIFDDQFSVERPDGSNFTLKIRSTKLEDSAMYFCASSLQGATTNEKLFFGSGTQLSVL.

The CDR3 loop is CAWGGEPYEQYF. DNA of the CDR3: TGTGCCTGGGGGGGAGAACCGTACGAGCAGTACTTC. V gene TRBV30 combines with J gene TRBJ2-7; either TRBD1 or TRBD2 may fit D (5 bases each). V was pared by 5 bases and J by 4 bases, with 12 bases between. The length of the CDR3 is 12 residues. Germline V gene lookup returns CDR1 GTSNPN and CDR2 SVGIG (reference sequence).

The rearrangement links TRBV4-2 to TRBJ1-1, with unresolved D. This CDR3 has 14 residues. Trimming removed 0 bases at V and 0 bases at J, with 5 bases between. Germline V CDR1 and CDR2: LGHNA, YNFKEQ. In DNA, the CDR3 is TGTGCCAGCAGCCAAGAGGGGATGAACACTGAAGCTTTCTTT. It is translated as CASSQEGMNTEAFF.

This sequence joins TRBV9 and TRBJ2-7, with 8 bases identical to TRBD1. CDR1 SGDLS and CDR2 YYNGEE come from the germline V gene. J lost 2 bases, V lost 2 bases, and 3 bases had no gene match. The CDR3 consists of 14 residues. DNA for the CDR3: TGTGCCAGCAGCGTCGGGACAGGAGCCTACGAGCAGTACTTC. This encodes CASSVGTGAYEQYF.

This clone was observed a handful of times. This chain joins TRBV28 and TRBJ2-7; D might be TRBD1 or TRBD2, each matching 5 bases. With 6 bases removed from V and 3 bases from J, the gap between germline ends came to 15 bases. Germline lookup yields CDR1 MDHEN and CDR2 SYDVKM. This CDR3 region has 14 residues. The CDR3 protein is CASSSLGRLYEQYF. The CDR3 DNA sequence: TGTGCCAGCAGCTCTCTGGGACGACTCTACGAGCAGTACTTC.

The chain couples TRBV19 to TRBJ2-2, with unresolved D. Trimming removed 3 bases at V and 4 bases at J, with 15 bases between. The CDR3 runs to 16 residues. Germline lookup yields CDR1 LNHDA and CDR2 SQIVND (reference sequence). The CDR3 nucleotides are TGTGCCAGTAGTATCGCGAGAGAGTTACCCACCGGGGAGCTGTTTTTT. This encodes CASSIARELPTGELFF. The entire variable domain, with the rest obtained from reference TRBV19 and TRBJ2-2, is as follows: DGGITQSPKYLFRKEGQNVTLSCEQNLNHDAMYWYRQDPGQGLRLIYYSQIVNDFQKGDIAEGYSVSREKKESFPLTVTSAQKNPTAFYLCASSIARELPTGELFFGEGSRLTVL.

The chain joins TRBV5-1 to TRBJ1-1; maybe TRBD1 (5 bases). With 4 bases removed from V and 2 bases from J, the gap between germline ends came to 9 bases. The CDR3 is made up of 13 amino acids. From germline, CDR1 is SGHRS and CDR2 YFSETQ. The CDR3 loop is CASSPDSNTEAFF. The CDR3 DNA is TGCGCCAGCAGCCCCGACAGCAACACTGAAGCTTTCTTT. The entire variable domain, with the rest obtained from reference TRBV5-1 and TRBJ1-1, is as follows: KAGVTQTPRYLIKTRGQQVTLSCSPISGHRSVSWYQQTPGQGLQFLFEYFSETQRNKGNFPGRFSGRQFSNSRSEMNVSTLELGDSALYLCASSPDSNTEAFFGQGTRLTVV.

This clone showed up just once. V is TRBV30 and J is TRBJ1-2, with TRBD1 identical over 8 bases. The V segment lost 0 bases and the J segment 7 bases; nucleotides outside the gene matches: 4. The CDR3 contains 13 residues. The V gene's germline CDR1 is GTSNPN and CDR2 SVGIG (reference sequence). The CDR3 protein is CAWSVQGVAGYTF. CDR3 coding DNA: TGTGCCTGGAGTGTACAGGGGGTGGCTGGCTACACCTTC.

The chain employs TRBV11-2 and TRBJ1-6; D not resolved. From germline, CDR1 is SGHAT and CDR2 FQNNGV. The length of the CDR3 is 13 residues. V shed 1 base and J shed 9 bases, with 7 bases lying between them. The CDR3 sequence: CASSLARSSPLHF. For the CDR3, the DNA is TGTGCCAGCAGCTTAGCGAGGAGTTCACCCCTCCACTTT.

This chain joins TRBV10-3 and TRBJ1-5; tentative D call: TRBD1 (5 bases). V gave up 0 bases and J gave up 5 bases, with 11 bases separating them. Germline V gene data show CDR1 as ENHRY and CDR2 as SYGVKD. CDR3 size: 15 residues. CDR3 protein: CAISESPGGDQPQHF. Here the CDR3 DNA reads TGTGCCATCAGTGAGTCCCCCGGGGGGGATCAGCCCCAGCATTTT.

Here the CDR3 reads CASSMGQEINYGYTF. Written as DNA, the CDR3 is TGTGCCAGTAGTATGGGACAGGAGATTAACTATGGCTACACCTTC. The chain is built from TRBV19 and TRBJ1-2; TRBD1 matches 8 bases. CDR1 is LNHDA and CDR2 is SQIVND in the germline V gene (reference sequence). Losses at the gene ends were 3 bases for V and 1 base for J; bases not matched to a gene: 4. The CDR3 totals 15 residues.

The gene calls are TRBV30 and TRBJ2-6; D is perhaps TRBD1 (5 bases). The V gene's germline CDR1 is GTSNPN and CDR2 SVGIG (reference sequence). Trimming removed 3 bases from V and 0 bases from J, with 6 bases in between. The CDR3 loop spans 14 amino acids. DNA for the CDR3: TGTGCCTGGAGCGGACACTCTGGGGCCAACGTCCTGACTTTC. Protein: CAWSGHSGANVLTF. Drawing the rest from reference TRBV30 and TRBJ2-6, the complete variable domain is SQTIHQWPATLVQPVGSPLSLECTVEGTSNPNLYWYRQAAGRGLQLLFYSVGIGQISSEVPQNLSASRPQDRQFILSSKKLLLSDSGFYLCAWSGHSGANVLTFGAGSRLTVL.

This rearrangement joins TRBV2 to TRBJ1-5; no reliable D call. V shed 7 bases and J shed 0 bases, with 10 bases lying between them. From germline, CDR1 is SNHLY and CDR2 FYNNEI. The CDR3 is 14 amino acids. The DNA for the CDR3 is TGTGCCAGCAAGGCCGGGTATAGCAATCAGCCCCAGCATTTT. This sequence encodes CASKAGYSNQPQHF.

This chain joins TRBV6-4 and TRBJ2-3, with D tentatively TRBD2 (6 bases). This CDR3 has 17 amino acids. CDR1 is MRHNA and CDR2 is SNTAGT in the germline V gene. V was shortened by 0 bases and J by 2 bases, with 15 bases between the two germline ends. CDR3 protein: CASSDSMVRGPTDTQYF. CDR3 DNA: TGTGCCAGCAGTGACTCGATGGTGCGGGGCCCCACAGATACGCAGTATTTT.

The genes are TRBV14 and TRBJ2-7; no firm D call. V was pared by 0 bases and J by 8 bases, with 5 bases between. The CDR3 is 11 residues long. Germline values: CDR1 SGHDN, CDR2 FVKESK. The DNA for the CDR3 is TGTGCCAGCAGCCAAGACAGTAAGCAGTACTTC. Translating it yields CASSQDSKQYF.

Here the CDR3 reads CASSRGGGGYGYTF. CDR3 nucleotides: TGTGCCAGCAGCCGTGGTGGGGGCGGCTATGGCTACACCTTC. This sequence joins TRBV28 and TRBJ1-2, with D perhaps TRBD1 (6 bases). The germline V gene encodes CDR1 MDHEN and CDR2 SYDVKM. The V end lost 6 bases, the J end lost 4 bases, and 15 bases lay between the germline ends. CDR3 length: 14 residues.

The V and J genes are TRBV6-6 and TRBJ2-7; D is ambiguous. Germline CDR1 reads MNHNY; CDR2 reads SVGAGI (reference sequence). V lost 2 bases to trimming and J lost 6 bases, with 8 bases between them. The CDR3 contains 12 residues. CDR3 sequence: CASSYTRTEQYF. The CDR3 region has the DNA TGTGCCAGCAGTTACACGAGAACCGAGCAGTACTTC.